Below are 6 T cell receptor beta chains sequenced from a single sample in a study of Tregs in tolerant kidney transplant recipients. Mixed chimerism was transient after nonmyeloablative marrow transplants from related graft donors. Sequencing used immunoSEQ multiplex PCR; TCRdb keeps in-frame clones, though not all of them. In all, the sample yields about 15,000 clones. The input for sequencing was CD4+ T cells from blood (PBMCs), taken 12 months after the transplant. These receptors all stem from a human patient who received a combined kidney and bone marrow transplant. Some T cells may be supplied by the graft donor.

With respect to this clone: The read ends 3 residues before the CDR3 terminus; that terminus is restored from the germline J gene. The chain has TRBV19 and TRBJ2-1; D is perhaps TRBD2 (6 bases). The CDR3 is 18 residues long. Looked up from germline, CDR1 is LNHDA and CDR2 is SQIVND (reference sequence). The V gene lost 3 bases and the J gene lost 3 bases, with 21 bases spanning the gap. The CDR3 here is CASSIRDYPGVFYNEQFF. Partial CDR3 DNA: TGTGCCAGTAGTATTCGCGACTACCCGGGGGTCTTCTACAATGAG.

Partial CDR3 DNA: TGTGCCAGCAGCGTGGGACTAAACAATGAG. Residues: CASSVGLNNE. The full-length CDR3 reads as CASSVGLNNEQFF. This sequence joins TRBV2 and TRBJ2-1, with 7 bases that match TRBD2. The sequenced fragment ends 3 residues before the CDR3 boundary, so the rest is inferred from the germline J gene. CDR1 and CDR2 (germline): SNHLY, FYNNEI. The CDR3 has 13 residues. Trimming at V came to 6 bases and at J to 5 bases, leaving 4 bases not matched to a gene.

A word on this clone: The read terminates 3 residues before the CDR3 end, so the remaining end is supplied by the germline J gene. This rearrangement joins TRBV5-1 to TRBJ2-1; TRBD2 matches at 15 bases. The trim removed 4 bases at V and 7 bases at J, leaving 3 bases unmatched. From germline, CDR1 is SGHRS and CDR2 YFSETQ. This CDR3 comprises 15 residues. CDR3 DNA (partial): TGCGCCAGCAGCCTGGGGACTAGCGGGAGGAATGAG. Encoded protein: CASSLGTSGRNE. The complete CDR3 sequence is CASSLGTSGRNEQFF.

On this clone itself: Coverage ceases 3 residues before the CDR3 finishes, and the germline J gene fills in the end. J is TRBJ1-2 and V is TRBV20-1; D perhaps matches TRBD1 (6 bases). Per germline, CDR1 DFQATT and CDR2 SNEGSKA (reference sequence). Trimming cost V 6 bases and J 5 bases, with 19 bases left between them. The CDR3 loop spans 14 amino acids. CDR3 DNA (partial): TGCAGTGCCAAACCGGGGGGGGGCGCGTATGGC. It codes for CSAKPGGGAYG. The complete CDR3 sequence is CSAKPGGGAYGYTF.

Comment on this clone: The CDR3 goes on 3 residues after the read ends, and that part is filled in from the germline J gene. This chain links TRBV5-1 with TRBJ2-7, with 9 positions matching TRBD1. This CDR3 is 14 amino acids long. CDR1 is SGHRS and CDR2 is YFSETQ in the germline V gene. With V trimmed by 3 bases and J by 2 bases, 3 bases remained unmatched. The covered CDR3 bases are TGCGCCAGCAGCTCCGGGACAGGGCCCTACGAG. This codes for CASSSGTGPYE. The whole CDR3 reads CASSSGTGPYEQYF.

As for this clone: The observed sequence ends 3 residues before the CDR3 terminus, with the missing tail filled in from the germline J gene. V is TRBV18 and J is TRBJ2-2; the match to TRBD1 covers 7 bases. The germline V gene has CDR1 KGHSH and CDR2 LQKENI. The CDR3 sequence is 16 residues long. Losses at the gene ends were 3 bases for V and 4 bases for J; bases not matched to a gene: 8. Partial CDR3 DNA: TGTGCCAGCTCACCGGGACAGCTATTGGGCACCGGGGAG. Translation gives CASSPGQLLGTGE. The full CDR3 protein reads CASSPGQLLGTGELFF. Full variable domain (outside the CDR3, taken from reference TRBV18 and TRBJ2-2): NAGVMQNPRHLVRRRGQEARLRCSPMKGHSHVYWYRQLPEEGLKFMVYLQKENIIDESGMPKERFSAEFPKEGPSILRIQQVVRGDSAAYFCASSPGQLLGTGELFFGEGSRLTVL.